What follows are 8 T cell receptor beta chains derived from one specimen sequenced in a study of T cell responses to AZD1222 COVID-19 vaccine. Profiled with immunoSEQ multiplex PCR; TCRdb holds only in-frame clones, not every one. The repertoire holds roughly 130,000 clones, roughly 84% seen once, with 9% to 15% in the top ten. Material: peripheral blood, obtained on day 0 of AZD1222 vaccination. The receptors were gathered from an adult in good health.

This chain uses TRBV9 with TRBJ2-5, with TRBD2 matching 9 bases. The CDR3 runs 16 residues. Germline V gene sequence: CDR1 SGDLS, CDR2 YYNGEE. V trimming: 4 bases; J trimming: 1 base; junction bases outside the gene matches: 8. CDR3 region: CASSPRPSGVQETQYF. CDR3 DNA sequence: TGTGCCAGCAGCCCCCGCCCTAGCGGGGTCCAAGAGACCCAGTACTTC.

The chain has TRBV19 and TRBJ1-5; 12 bases line up with TRBD1. After removal of 6 bases from V and 1 base from J, the junction contained 4 bases not matched to a gene. This CDR3 region has 16 residues. CDR1 is LNHDA and CDR2 is SQIVND in the germline V gene (reference sequence). The CDR3 loop is CASRGQGAGSNQPQHF. The CDR3 bases are TGTGCCAGTAGGGGACAGGGGGCTGGGAGCAATCAGCCCCAGCATTTT.

The genes are TRBV18 and TRBJ2-6; D gene unclear. Trimming cost V 5 bases and J 3 bases, with 20 bases left between them. This CDR3 has 18 amino acids. Germline CDR1 is KGHSH and CDR2 is LQKENI. The CDR3 nucleotides are TGTGCCAGCTCATCAGAAGGTTTGAGTCTAGTTGGGGCCAACGTCCTGACTTTC. Protein: CASSSEGLSLVGANVLTF.

This clone was seen only once. V usage is TRBV6-1 and J usage is TRBJ2-5; the match to TRBD1 covers 7 bases. The V gene end was trimmed by 3 bases and the J gene end by 5 bases; junction bases not matched to a gene: 6. Germline CDR1 MNHNS, CDR2 SASEGT. The CDR3 sequence is 14 residues long. The CDR3 DNA is TGTGCCAGCAGTGACCCGACAGGGTTGGAGACCCAGTACTTC. Protein sequence: CASSDPTGLETQYF.

A few counts support this clone. The chain links TRBV7-9 to TRBJ1-2; D is perhaps TRBD1 (5 bases). The CDR3 has 14 residues. V was trimmed by 5 bases and J by 8 bases, leaving 18 bases between them. Germline V gives CDR1 SEHNR, CDR2 FQNEAQ (reference sequence). Here the CDR3 DNA reads TGTGCCAGCAGCCCGCGCGAGGGGCGGGAAGGCTACACCTTC. Amino acids: CASSPREGREGYTF.

CDR3 nucleotides: TGTGCCAGCAGTTCTACCCACAGCACAGATACGCAGTATTTT. Protein: CASSSTHSTDTQYF. The rearrangement uses TRBV27 and TRBJ2-3; D is ambiguous. CDR3 length: 14 amino acids. CDR1 is MNHEY, CDR2 SMNVEV, per germline (reference sequence). Deletions cut 4 bases from V and 0 bases from J, with 8 bases between.

The chain uses TRBV3-1 (or the pseudogene TRBV3-2) and TRBJ1-2; 7 bases match TRBD1. Trimming cost V 4 bases and J 8 bases; bases outside gene matches: 16. Germline CDR1 LGHDT, CDR2 YNNKEL (reference sequence). The CDR3 runs to 16 residues. CDR3: CASSPRLERGRGGYTF. In DNA, the CDR3 is TGTGCCAGCAGCCCGCGCTTGGAGAGGGGGCGAGGCGGCTACACCTTC.

The V call is TRBV25-1, the J call TRBJ2-2, with 10 bases lining up with TRBD2. V shed 5 bases, J shed 1 base, and the junction held 1 base outside the gene matches. Germline CDR1 and CDR2: MGHDK and SYGVNS. This CDR3 has 15 amino acids. The CDR3 nucleotides are TGTGCCAGCAGTCGACTAGCGGGGAACACCGGGGAGCTGTTTTTT. Its protein product is CASSRLAGNTGELFF.